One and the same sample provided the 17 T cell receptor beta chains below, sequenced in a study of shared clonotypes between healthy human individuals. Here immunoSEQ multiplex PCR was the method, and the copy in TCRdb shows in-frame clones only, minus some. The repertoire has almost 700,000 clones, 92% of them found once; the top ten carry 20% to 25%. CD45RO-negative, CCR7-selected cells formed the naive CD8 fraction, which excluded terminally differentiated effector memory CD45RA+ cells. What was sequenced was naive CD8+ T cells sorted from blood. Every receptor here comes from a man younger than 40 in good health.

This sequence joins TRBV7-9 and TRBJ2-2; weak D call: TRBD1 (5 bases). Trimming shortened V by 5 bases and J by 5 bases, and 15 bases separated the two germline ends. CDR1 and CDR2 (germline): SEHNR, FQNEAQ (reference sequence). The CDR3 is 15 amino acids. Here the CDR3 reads CASSPLAGLTGELFF. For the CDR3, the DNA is TGTGCCAGCAGCCCCTTGGCAGGGTTGACCGGGGAGCTGTTTTTT.

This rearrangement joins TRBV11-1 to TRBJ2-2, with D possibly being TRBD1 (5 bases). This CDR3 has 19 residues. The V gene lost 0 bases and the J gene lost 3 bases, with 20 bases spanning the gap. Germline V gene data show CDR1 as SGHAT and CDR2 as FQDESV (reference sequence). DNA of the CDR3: TGTGCCAGCAGCTTAGCGCTTCTGAAGGGGATGCCCGACACCGGGGAGCTGTTTTTT. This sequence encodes CASSLALLKGMPDTGELFF.

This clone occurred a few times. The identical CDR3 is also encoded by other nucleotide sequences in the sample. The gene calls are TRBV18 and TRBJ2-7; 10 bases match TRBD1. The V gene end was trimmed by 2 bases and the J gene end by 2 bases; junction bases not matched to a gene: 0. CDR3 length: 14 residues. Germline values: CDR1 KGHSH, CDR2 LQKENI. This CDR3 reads CASSPGQGAYEQYF. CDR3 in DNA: TGTGCCAGCTCACCAGGACAGGGGGCCTACGAGCAGTACTTC. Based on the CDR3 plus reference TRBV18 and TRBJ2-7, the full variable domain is NAGVMQNPRHLVRRRGQEARLRCSPMKGHSHVYWYRQLPEEGLKFMVYLQKENIIDESGMPKERFSAEFPKEGPSILRIQQVVRGDSAAYFCASSPGQGAYEQYFGPGTRLTVT.

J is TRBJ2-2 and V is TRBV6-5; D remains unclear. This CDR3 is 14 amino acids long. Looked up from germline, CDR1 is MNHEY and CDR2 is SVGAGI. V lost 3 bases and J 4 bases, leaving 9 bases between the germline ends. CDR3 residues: CASSYAELTGELFF. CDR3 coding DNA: TGTGCCAGCAGTTATGCGGAACTCACCGGGGAGCTGTTTTTT.

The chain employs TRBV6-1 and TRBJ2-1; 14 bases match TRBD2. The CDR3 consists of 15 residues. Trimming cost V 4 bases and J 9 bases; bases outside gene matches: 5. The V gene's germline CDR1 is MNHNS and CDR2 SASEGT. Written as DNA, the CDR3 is TGTGCCAGCAGTGCCTGGACTAGCGGGAGGATTGAGCAGTTCTTC. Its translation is CASSAWTSGRIEQFF.

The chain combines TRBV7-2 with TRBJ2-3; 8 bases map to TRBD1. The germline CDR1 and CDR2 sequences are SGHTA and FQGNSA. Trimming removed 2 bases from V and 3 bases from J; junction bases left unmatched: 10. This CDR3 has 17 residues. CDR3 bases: TGTGCCAGCAGCTTACCGAGAGACAGGGGAGGAACAGATACGCAGTATTTT. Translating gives CASSLPRDRGGTDTQYF.

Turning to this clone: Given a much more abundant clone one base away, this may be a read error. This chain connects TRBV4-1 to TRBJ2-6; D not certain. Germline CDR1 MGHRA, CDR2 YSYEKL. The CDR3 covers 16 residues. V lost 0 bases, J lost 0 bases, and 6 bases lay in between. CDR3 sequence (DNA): TGCGCCAGCAGCCAAGACCAGGCCTCTGGGGCCAACGTCCTGACTTTC. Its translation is CASSQDQASGANVLTF.

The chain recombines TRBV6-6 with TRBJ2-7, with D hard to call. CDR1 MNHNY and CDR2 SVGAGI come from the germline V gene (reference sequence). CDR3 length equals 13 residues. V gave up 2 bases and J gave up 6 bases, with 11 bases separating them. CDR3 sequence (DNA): TGTGCCAGCAGTTACGATCCCCGGTCCGAGCAGTACTTC. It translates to CASSYDPRSEQYF.

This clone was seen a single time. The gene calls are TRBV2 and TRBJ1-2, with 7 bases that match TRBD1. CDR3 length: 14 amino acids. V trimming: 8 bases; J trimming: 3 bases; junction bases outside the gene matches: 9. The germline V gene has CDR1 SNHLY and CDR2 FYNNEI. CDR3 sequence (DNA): TGTGCCAGCCCACCGGCAGGGGGAGACTATGGCTACACCTTC. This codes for CASPPAGGDYGYTF.

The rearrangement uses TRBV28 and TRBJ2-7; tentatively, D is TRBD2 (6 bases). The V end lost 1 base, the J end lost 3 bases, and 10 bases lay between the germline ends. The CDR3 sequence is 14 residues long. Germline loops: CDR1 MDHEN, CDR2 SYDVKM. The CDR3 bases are TGTGCCAGCAGTTTATCGGGACTCCTCTACGAGCAGTACTTC. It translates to CASSLSGLLYEQYF.

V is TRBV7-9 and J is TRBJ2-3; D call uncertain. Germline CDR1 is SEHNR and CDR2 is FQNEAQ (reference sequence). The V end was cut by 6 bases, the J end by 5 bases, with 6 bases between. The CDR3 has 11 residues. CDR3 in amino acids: CASRLGDTQYF. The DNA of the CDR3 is TGTGCCAGCAGGTTGGGAGATACGCAGTATTTT.

The CDR3 DNA follows: TGCAGCGTTGAAGATCGGGGACTAGCGGGAGGTTACGAGCAGTACTTC. Its protein product is CSVEDRGLAGGYEQYF. V usage is TRBV29-1 and J usage is TRBJ2-7; 15 positions agree with TRBD2. Germline CDR1 reads SQVTM; CDR2 reads ANQGSEA. After removal of 0 bases from V and 4 bases from J, the junction contained 4 bases not matched to a gene. This CDR3 region has 16 residues.

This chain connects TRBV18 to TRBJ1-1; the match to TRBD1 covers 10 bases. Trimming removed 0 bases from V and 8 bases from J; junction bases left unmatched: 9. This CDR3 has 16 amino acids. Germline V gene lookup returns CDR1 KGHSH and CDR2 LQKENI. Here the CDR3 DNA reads TGTGCCAGCTCACCACCTGTCGGACAGGGGGGTGTCGAAGCTTTCTTT. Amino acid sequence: CASSPPVGQGGVEAFF.

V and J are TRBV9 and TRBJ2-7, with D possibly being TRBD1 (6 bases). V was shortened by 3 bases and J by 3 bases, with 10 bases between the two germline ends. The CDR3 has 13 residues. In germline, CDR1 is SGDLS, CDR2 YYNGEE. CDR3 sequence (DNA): TGTGCCAGCAGCGCTCCGGACAGCTACGAGCAGTACTTC. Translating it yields CASSAPDSYEQYF.

CDR3 nucleotides: TGCGCCAGCAGCTTGTACGTGACAGGGGCAAAACCGTCCTACGAGCAGTACTTC. Residues: CASSLYVTGAKPSYEQYF. The chain couples TRBV5-1 to TRBJ2-7; 8 bases line up with TRBD1. Germline CDR1 and CDR2: SGHRS and YFSETQ. CDR3 length equals 18 residues. The V and J ends lost 1 base and 1 base, in that order; junction bases with no gene match: 13.

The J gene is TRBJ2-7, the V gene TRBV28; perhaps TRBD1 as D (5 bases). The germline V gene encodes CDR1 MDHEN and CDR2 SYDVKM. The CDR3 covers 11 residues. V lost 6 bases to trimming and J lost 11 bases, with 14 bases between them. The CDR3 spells CASSLPGQEYF. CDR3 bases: TGTGCCAGCAGCTTACCCGGACAAGAGTACTTC.

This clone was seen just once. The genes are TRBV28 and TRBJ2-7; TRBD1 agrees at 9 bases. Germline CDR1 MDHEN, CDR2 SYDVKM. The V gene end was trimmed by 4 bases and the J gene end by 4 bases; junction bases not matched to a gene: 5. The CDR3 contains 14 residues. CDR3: CASSSGQGRYEQYF. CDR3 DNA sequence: TGTGCCAGCAGTTCCGGACAGGGGCGGTACGAGCAGTACTTC.